A selection of T cell receptor beta chains follows, all from one sample in a study of OX40 agonist ivuxolimab in advanced cancers. Some clones are missing from TCRdb's copy, which holds only in-frame ones; the method was immunoSEQ multiplex PCR. The top ten hold roughly 0.47% of the sample, which has tens of thousands of clones, approximately 77% seen once. The sequencing here drew on CD4+ or CD8+ T cells sorted from blood, taken in a trial of the OX40 agonist ivuxolimab. The origin of the receptors is an adult with an advanced solid tumor such as melanoma, head and neck, liver or kidney cancer. Each CDR3 is given with its conserved first and last residue. The order of the fields is J gene, V gene, CDR3 length, clone size, D gene, CDR3 protein, CDR3 DNA. D genes are given only for firm matches. Expanded clones get a size class; other rows say once, few or many, or leave the size out.

TRBJ2-7 TRBV6-5 15 NA TRBD1 CASSLRDRVTYEQYF TGTGCCAGCAGTCTCCGGGACAGGGTCACCTACGAGCAGTACTTC
TRBJ1-2 TRBV30 15 NA NA CAWSWRGRVNYGYTF TGTGCCTGGAGTTGGAGGGGGAGGGTAAACTATGGCTACACCTTC
TRBJ2-2 TRBV21-1 21 few NA CASSKMTSGRIPRSSTGELFF TGTGCCAGCAGCAAGATGACTAGCGGGAGGATCCCTCGGTCTTCTACCGGGGAGCTGTTTTTT
TRBJ2-5 TRBV21-1 17 NA NA CASSKELAGGGWETQYF TGTGCCAGCAGCAAAGAGCTAGCGGGAGGAGGGTGGGAGACCCAGTACTTC
TRBJ2-3 TRBV9 16 NA NA CASSASSIALTDTQYF TGTGCCAGCAGCGCTTCAAGTATAGCCCTTACAGATACGCAGTATTTT
TRBJ1-5 TRBV15 15 few NA CATSLRADLRQPQHF TGTGCCACCAGCCTACGGGCAGATTTAAGACAGCCCCAGCATTTT
TRBJ1-5 TRBV28 16 once NA CASRLAGEISNQPQHF TGTGCCAGCAGGTTAGCAGGGGAGATTAGCAATCAGCCCCAGCATTTT
TRBJ2-3 TRBV5-4 17 NA TRBD2 CASSLEPLAGDTDTQYF TGTGCCAGCAGCTTGGAGCCACTAGCGGGAGACACAGATACGCAGTATTTT
TRBJ2-7 TRBV5-4 15 NA NA CASSYPGAASYEQYF TGTGCCAGCAGCTACCCCGGGGCAGCCTCCTACGAGCAGTACTTC
TRBJ2-4 TRBV7-2 16 NA NA CASSGSVGIAKNIQYF TGTGCCAGCAGCGGTAGCGTAGGAATAGCCAAAAACATTCAGTACTTC
TRBJ1-4 TRBV15 16 once TRBD1 CATSRVKGQRNEKLFF TGTGCCACCAGCAGAGTCAAGGGACAGAGAAATGAAAAACTGTTTTTT
TRBJ1-5 TRBV5-4 15 NA NA CASSAGGGGNQPQHF TGTGCCAGCAGTGCTGGCGGGGGGGGCAATCAGCCCCAGCATTTT
TRBJ2-1 TRBV7-8 14 NA NA CASSLIESHNEQFF TGTGCCAGCAGCTTAATCGAGAGCCACAATGAGCAGTTCTTC
TRBJ1-5 TRBV19 14 NA TRBD1 CASSTGGGNQPQHF TGTGCCAGTAGTACAGGGGGTGGCAATCAGCCCCAGCATTTT
TRBJ2-5 TRBV6-5 15 NA TRBD1 CASSYDRAKGETQYF TGTGCCAGCAGTTACGACAGGGCAAAAGGAGAGACCCAGTACTTC
TRBJ1-1 TRBV12-5 12 NA NA CASGLLRGRAFF TGTGCTAGTGGTTTGCTTAGGGGTCGGGCTTTCTTT
TRBJ2-7 TRBV7-2 14 once TRBD2 CASSREGGPLEQYF TGTGCCAGCAGTAGGGAGGGAGGGCCTCTCGAGCAGTACTTC